This record concerns one TCR beta chain sequence. Antigen unknown. A much larger clone differs by one base, so this may be a read error. TCRdb processed the 5' RACE reads anew with MiXCR; each CDR3 protein has one entry. The sample has 300,000 or so distinct CDR3 sequences; 9.5% are singletons. CDR1 is SGHAT and CDR2 is FQNNGV in the germline V gene. This CDR3 spans 17 amino acids. This entry is derived from a study of identical twins. Study results and limitations: Low generation probability was overrepresented in out-of-frame alpha sequences shared by twins. The study found that models underestimated out-of-frame TCR alpha sharing in monozygotic twins. For out-of-frame beta sequences, excess twin sharing was weaker. A lower insertion count was a feature of abundant cord blood beta clonotypes, with no such feature in memory repertoires.

The sample was also linked to a second study, of yellow fever vaccine responses in identical twins.

The chain has TRBV11-2 and TRBJ2-1; D perhaps matches TRBD2 (5 bases). This clonotype originated in a woman aged 18-30 years in good health. The sequenced sample consisted of CD8+ T cells sorted from blood. Written as DNA, the CDR3 is TGTGTCAGCAGCTTAGTAGTGGGAGCGGAGGCTTACAATGAGCAGTTCTTC. Protein product: CVSSLVVGAEAYNEQFF.